These 24 T cell receptor beta chains originate from one sample sequenced in a study of blood T cells in healthy people across ages. A sample-barcoded 5' primer and a J-beta primer mix were used in a second PCR of roughly 7 to 11 cycles. TCRdb reanalysed the 5' RACE reads using MiXCR and keeps one entry per CDR3 protein. The table has hundreds of thousands of distinct CDR3 sequences, approximately 30% seen once. Material for sequencing was blood. Every receptor here comes from a woman aged 80 or over in good health.

The gene calls are TRBV6-1 and TRBJ1-5; no clear D. The CDR3 consists of 15 residues. The ends were cut back, 8 bases at V and 5 bases at J, with 19 bases in the middle. Germline values: CDR1 MNHNS, CDR2 SASEGT. As DNA, the CDR3 is TGTGCCAGCGAGGGATTGTTGGGGAGGTATCAGCCCCAGCATTTT. Amino acids: CASEGLLGRYQPQHF.

This clonotype was detected ten times or more. The J gene is TRBJ2-7, the V gene TRBV5-1, with D perhaps matching TRBD1 or TRBD2 (6 bases each). V gave up 5 bases and J gave up 1 base, with 13 bases separating them. This CDR3 is 14 amino acids long. Germline-derived CDR1 and CDR2 are SGHRS and YFSETQ. CDR3: CASSVQGTSYEQYF. In DNA form, the CDR3 reads TGCGCCAGCAGTGTCCAGGGGACTTCCTACGAGCAGTACTTC.

In its sample, this clonotype was seen a few times. The chain employs TRBV5-1 and TRBJ1-1; 7 bases map to TRBD1. Per the germline V gene, CDR1 is SGHRS and CDR2 is YFSETQ. The CDR3 length is 17 residues. V gave up 2 bases and J gave up 1 base; unmatched junction bases: 11. CDR3 DNA sequence: TGCGCCAGCAGCTTAGGGGGCGCCCGTATCAGGAACACTGAAGCTTTCTTT. Translated: CASSLGGARIRNTEAFF.

Of note for this clonotype: This may stem from a read error, because a much larger clone lies one nucleotide away. The chain carries TRBV6-5 and TRBJ2-7; 10 nucleotides line up with TRBD2. The V and J ends lost 2 bases and 7 bases, in that order; junction bases with no gene match: 11. Germline loops: CDR1 MNHEY, CDR2 SVGAGI. The CDR3 length is 16 residues. The CDR3 reads CASSYGIAGGSNEQYF. The DNA for the CDR3 is TGTGCCAGCAGTTACGGGATAGCGGGGGGCTCCAATGAGCAGTACTTC.

In its sample, this clonotype was seen many times. V and J are TRBV12-3 or TRBV12-4 and TRBJ1-2; TRBD1 matches 7 bases. V lost 5 bases, J lost 8 bases, and 14 bases stayed unmatched. The CDR3 consists of 15 residues. CDR3 sequence reads: CASSPRAGGQGGYTF. CDR3 DNA sequence: TGTGCCAGCAGTCCTAGGGCAGGGGGTCAAGGCGGCTACACCTTC.

The V call is TRBV29-1, the J call TRBJ2-4, with a weak D call TRBD2 (6 bases). The DNA end lines up better with TRBJ2-5; the J call may be wrong. The CDR3 contains 17 residues. Germline CDR1 and CDR2: SQVTM and ANQGSEA. In DNA, the CDR3 is TGCAGCGGGGCGGCGGTTTACCGGGACTGGCGGGATGAGACCCAGTACTTC. Encoded protein: CSGAAVYRDWRDETQYF.

This clonotype was counted only a few times. The J gene is TRBJ1-6, the V gene TRBV12-3 or TRBV12-4; D is possibly TRBD1 (6 bases). CDR3 length: 17 residues. With 3 bases removed from V and 9 bases from J, the gap between germline ends came to 21 bases. The CDR3 sequence: CASSLGGGSVGTSPLHF. The DNA of the CDR3 is TGTGCCAGCAGTTTGGGAGGGGGGTCCGTGGGGACTTCACCCCTCCACTTT.

This clonotype was detected many times. The V and J genes are TRBV20-1 and TRBJ2-7, with D unresolved. Germline CDR1 reads DFQATT; CDR2 reads SNEGSKA (reference sequence). This CDR3 is 13 amino acids long. V lost 0 bases to trimming and J lost 6 bases, with 12 bases between them. As DNA, the CDR3 is TGCAGTGCTAGAGAATCTCGGGCTCCCGAGCAGTACTTC. It specifies CSARESRAPEQYF.

This chain links TRBV5-6 with TRBJ2-1; D possibly matches TRBD1 or TRBD2 (5 bases each). This CDR3 is 14 amino acids long. V was cut by 1 base and J by 13 bases, with 18 bases left in between. Germline V gene sequence: CDR1 SGHDT, CDR2 YYEEEE. CDR3 region: CASSLPGRGETQFF. CDR3 nucleotides: TGTGCCAGCAGCTTGCCAGGGAGAGGAGAGACCCAGTTCTTC.

The rearrangement joins TRBV20-1 to TRBJ1-1; D is ambiguous. Germline CDR1 DFQATT, CDR2 SNEGSKA (reference sequence). This CDR3 is 12 amino acids long. The ends were cut back, 6 bases at V and 4 bases at J, with 12 bases in the middle. CDR3 sequence: CSAARGSTEAFF. The CDR3 region has the DNA TGCAGTGCCGCTAGAGGGTCCACTGAAGCTTTCTTT.

This clonotype has ten or more counts. V gene TRBV12-3 or TRBV12-4 combines with J gene TRBJ2-1, with TRBD2 as a possible D gene (6 bases). This CDR3 spans 13 amino acids. V was trimmed by 3 bases and J by 7 bases, leaving 10 bases between them. The CDR3 DNA sequence: TGTGCCAGCAGTTTTTTTGGGGGGAATGAGCAGTTCTTC. Its translation is CASSFFGGNEQFF.

In its sample, this clonotype was seen many times. The chain has TRBV7-9 and TRBJ1-2; D may be TRBD1 (5 bases). Germline CDR1 and CDR2: SEHNR and FQNEAQ (reference sequence). There are 15 residues in the CDR3. The ends were cut back, 2 bases at V and 2 bases at J, with 12 bases in the middle. The CDR3, as DNA: TGTGCCAGCAGCTTATTAGGCAGGGTCAACTATGGCTACACCTTC. This gives the protein CASSLLGRVNYGYTF.

This clonotype was counted ten times or more. The rearrangement uses TRBV3-1 and TRBJ2-6, with D hard to call. Germline CDR1 is LGHDT and CDR2 is YNNKEL (reference sequence). V shed 4 bases and J shed 3 bases, with 7 bases lying between them. The CDR3 spans 14 residues. Here the CDR3 DNA reads TGTGCCAGCAGCCCTCGTCGTGGGGCCAACGTCCTGACTTTC. Translating gives CASSPRRGANVLTF.

The chain has TRBV18 and TRBJ2-7; possibly TRBD1 for D (6 bases). Germline values: CDR1 KGHSH, CDR2 LQKENI. Trimming left V 2 bases short and J 12 bases short, with 20 bases between. CDR3 length: 14 amino acids. The CDR3 DNA follows: TGTGCCAGCTCACCAATGAGGGACGGGACAACGGGGTACTTC. This codes for CASSPMRDGTTGYF.

The V call is TRBV29-1, the J call TRBJ2-7; D gene unclear. Trimming pared 5 bases from V and 0 bases from J, leaving 11 bases between. The CDR3 consists of 13 residues. Germline V gene sequence: CDR1 SQVTM, CDR2 ANQGSEA. The CDR3 nucleotides are TGCAGCGTTTACAGCGCGAGCTCCTACGAGCAGTACTTC. Translation gives CSVYSASSYEQYF.

In this sample, this clonotype turned up once. A read error may be the cause here, since a much bigger clone is one base away. V is TRBV6-6 and J is TRBJ1-1; maybe TRBD1 (5 bases). This CDR3 is 13 amino acids long. Germline V lookup: CDR1 MNHNY, CDR2 SVGAGI (reference sequence). The CDR3 DNA reads TGTGTCAGCATCAACGGGGGGAACACTGAAGCTTTCTTT. It translates to CVSINGGNTEAFF.

This clonotype was picked up many times. J is TRBJ2-5 and V is TRBV20-1, with 7 bases aligning to TRBD2. Germline V gene lookup returns CDR1 DFQATT and CDR2 SNEGSKA (reference sequence). The CDR3 length is 15 residues. J lost 2 bases, V lost 5 bases, and 11 bases had no gene match. The CDR3 nucleotides are TGCAGTGCTCCCCCGATTAATAGCGGGCAAGAGACCCAGTACTTC. Its protein is CSAPPINSGQETQYF.

Points on this clonotype: This may be a read error, as it is one base from a much larger clone. V usage is TRBV11-2 and J usage is TRBJ2-1, with unresolved D. This CDR3 spans 15 amino acids. Trimming stripped 6 bases from V and 13 bases from J, with 25 bases between. Germline-derived CDR1 and CDR2 are SGHAT and FQNNGV. CDR3 coding DNA: TGTGCCAGCAGGAAGTTAACAGAGTACCAAGAGACCCAGTTCTTC. Translation gives CASRKLTEYQETQFF.

There are many counts of this clonotype. This rearrangement joins TRBV20-1 to TRBJ1-2, with 8 bases fitting TRBD1. Germline CDR1 reads DFQATT; CDR2 reads SNEGSKA (reference sequence). Losses at the gene ends were 0 bases for V and 4 bases for J; bases not matched to a gene: 10. This CDR3 has 16 residues. The CDR3 is CSARDLWTGSGYGYTF. The DNA of the CDR3 is TGCAGTGCTAGAGATCTCTGGACAGGGTCGGGCTATGGCTACACCTTC.

In this sample, this clonotype turned up once. Being one base from a much bigger clone, this may be a read error. This chain uses TRBV4-3 with TRBJ1-1; the D gene is possibly TRBD1 (6 bases). Germline V lookup: CDR1 LGHNA, CDR2 YSLEER. The CDR3 is 16 amino acids. The V gene lost 0 bases and the J gene lost 5 bases, with 16 bases spanning the gap. CDR3 DNA: TGCGCCAGCAGCCAAGAACGGGGGGCGCCGGGGACTGAAGCTTTCTTT. Translated: CASSQERGAPGTEAFF.

This clonotype was observed at least ten times. The rearrangement joins TRBV9 to TRBJ2-7; 9 bases match TRBD1. The CDR3 consists of 15 residues. CDR1 and CDR2 (germline): SGDLS, YYNGEE. J was trimmed by 3 bases and V by 0 bases; bases with no gene match: 4. The CDR3 spells CASSVGAGQGYEQYF. The CDR3, as DNA: TGTGCCAGCAGCGTAGGAGCGGGACAGGGCTACGAGCAGTACTTC.

The J gene is TRBJ1-2, the V gene TRBV10-3; 12 bases line up with TRBD1. Germline assignment: CDR1 ENHRY and CDR2 SYGVKD. The V and J ends lost 5 bases and 4 bases, in that order; junction bases with no gene match: 5. This CDR3 region has 15 residues. Here the CDR3 reads CAISRDRGRGYGYTF. CDR3 nucleotides: TGTGCCATCAGTAGGGACAGGGGGCGCGGCTATGGCTACACCTTC.

This clonotype was seen more than once but under ten times. The chain is built from TRBV5-5 and TRBJ1-6, with D possibly TRBD1 on 5 matching bases. The CDR3 loop spans 16 amino acids. The V gene lost 0 bases and the J gene lost 6 bases, with 13 bases spanning the gap. CDR1 and CDR2 (germline): SGHKS, YYEKEE (reference sequence). The CDR3 DNA sequence: TGTGCCAGCAGCTTGGCAGGGATACCGTCTAATTCACCCCTCCACTTT. Translated: CASSLAGIPSNSPLHF.

As to this clonotype: A read error may be the cause here, since a much bigger clone is one base away. Here the CDR3 DNA reads TGCGCCAGCAGCCCGGGGAGCGGGGGGGCCATCAATGAGCAGTACTTC. This encodes CASSPGSGGAINEQYF. The chain has TRBV5-1 and TRBJ2-1, with TRBD2 identical over 10 bases. The J call may be wrong; the DNA end is better matched by TRBJ2-7. Germline CDR1 reads SGHRS; CDR2 reads YFSETQ. The CDR3 has 16 amino acids.